The 3 T cell receptor beta chains presented below share a single source sample, sequenced in a study of T cells in Graves' hyperthyroidism and ophthalmopathy. There were TCR beta CDR3 regions amplified from RNA transcripts. The HTBI set primed first-round TCR CDR3 RT-PCR. TCRdb itself ran the multiplex PCR reads through MiXCR, one entry per CDR3 protein. The repertoire holds over 400,000 distinct CDR3 sequences, with roughly 22% as singletons. Sample: blood. The receptors were gathered from a woman aged 70-85 years with Graves' ophthalmopathy.

This clonotype was detected many times. This chain links TRBV7-2 with TRBJ2-7; D not certain. Trimming pared 5 bases from V and 0 bases from J, leaving 14 bases between. Germline V lookup: CDR1 SGHTA, CDR2 FQGNSA. CDR3 length equals 15 residues. The chain's CDR3 is CASSPGWLSSYEQYF. The DNA of the CDR3 is TGTGCCAGCAGCCCCGGCTGGCTGAGCTCCTACGAGCAGTACTTC.

The rearrangement joins TRBV25-1 to TRBJ2-5, with TRBD2 as a possible D gene (6 bases). Trimming removed 3 bases from V and 3 bases from J, with 11 bases in between. The germline gives CDR1 MGHDK, CDR2 SYGVNS. This CDR3 contains 14 residues. The CDR3 here is CASSEEGPKETQYF. CDR3 coding DNA: TGTGCCAGCAGTGAGGAGGGCCCAAAAGAGACCCAGTACTTC.

This clonotype turned up a few times. The chain is built from TRBV15 and TRBJ1-6; TRBD1 might be the D (5 bases). The V end was cut by 3 bases, the J end by 14 bases, with 32 bases between. This CDR3 is built from 19 residues. The germline gives CDR1 LNHNV, CDR2 YYDKDF (reference sequence). CDR3 amino acids: CATSRWGGNDQTGRFSLHF. The CDR3 DNA reads TGTGCCACCAGCAGGTGGGGCGGGAACGACCAAACCGGGCGGTTCTCCCTCCACTTT.